This TCR beta chain comes out of a study of T cells after yellow fever vaccination (dated by TCRdb to the late 2010s). Context from the whole study: The SMART-Seq v4 Ultra Low Input RNA kit was used to prepare libraries from fractions with low cell numbers. Bulk TCR alpha and beta repertoires were sequenced longitudinally to track T-cell clones before and after primary and booster YFV17D yellow fever vaccination. Two healthy male donors made up the cohort, one aged 18 to 30 years and the other aged 30 to 39 years. Blood was drawn at multiple timepoints before and after primary and secondary immunization, with bulk PBMC replicates and cell subsets isolated. Broader findings and caveats from the paper: The study included only a couple of donors, which limits how far the findings can be generalized. Most clones expanded after primary vaccination were re-detected after the booster (around 96% of CD4 and 88% of CD8), suggesting broad memory maintenance. Computational filtering was required because FACS-sorted repertoires could contain abundant contaminating clonotypes from the bulk population. Compared with the primary T-cell response, the secondary T-cell response was faster but weaker, reaching its peak on day 5 rather than on day 15. A small share of clonotypes occurred in both CD4 and CD8 compartments, likely arising from convergent recombination.

With regard to this clonotype: This clone's antigen is unknown. No base qualities exist here, and no much larger clone lies one base off it.

TCR cDNA was synthesized by 5'RACE template switching, which introduced a universal primer site and unique molecular identifiers. cDNA synthesis was primed from both the TCR alpha and TCR beta constant segments. Libraries were amplified in two PCR steps, with sample barcodes and sequencing adapters added in the second step. Sequencing of libraries was done on Illumina HiSeq 2500 (2x100 bp) or NovaSeq (2x150 bp). The original methods were these. MIGEC handled demultiplexing of reads and collapsing into UMI consensus sequences, while MiXCR performed V(D)J alignment. Clonotypes responding to the vaccine were identified with edgeR on replicate PBMC samples, with the criteria of FDR below 0.01 and a log2 fold change above 5 up to day 15. Bulk clonotypes were assigned CD4 or CD8 identity according to which sequenced CD4 or CD8 repertoire held them at higher abundance. TCRdb reran the public reads through fastp at Q25 and MiXCR, keeping productive beta chains. Under each unique CDR3 protein, matching rows form one entry showing the most common genes and DNA. For this entry, the V and J calls and clone size follow TCRdb and not the study's own pipeline. Within this sample are around 600,000 distinct CDR3 sequences, with about 12% of them counted one time only. Around 14% of the sample is taken by the ten largest.

The sample's treatment or condition label, in plain terms: live attenuated yellow fever vaccine strain. Two biological replicates of bulk PBMCs were collected at each blood-draw timepoint. PBMCs were isolated from peripheral blood using a standard Ficoll-Paque protocol. TriZol was used to extract RNA from bulk PBMCs, CD4 and CD8 fractions, and dextramer-positive and dextramer-negative fractions. This clonotype originated in a man aged 25-40 years who received the YFV17D yellow fever vaccine. The specimen comprised PBMCs, sampled on the day of the yellow fever booster vaccination.

The CDR3 reads CASSSGGGASEKLFF. The DNA sequence is TGCGCCAGCAGCTCGGGAGGGGGCGCCTCTGAAAAACTGTTTTTT. Here the chain combines TRBV5-1 and TRBJ1-4, with 7 bases matching TRBD1. Ends trimmed: V by 3 bases, J by 7 bases; bases unmatched to a gene: 9. The germline V gene specifies SGHRS as CDR1 and YFSETQ as CDR2. The CDR3, cysteine through phenylalanine, is 15 amino acids long. Solely the CDR3 DNA is kept, with 45 bases framed from the first base.